The T cell receptor (beta chain) described here comes from a study of cytomegalovirus exposure and HLA in healthy donors. The wider study: When roughly 420 donors were genotyped, roughly 82% of them were found to fall in the Caucasian-associated ancestry cluster. Study-level results: In a later analysis, a missense DCLRE1C variant was linked to TCR beta V- and J-gene trimming. Later on, an analysis showed TCR association rates differing by HLA locus, with DRB1 the most and HLA-C the fewest.

The donors comprised healthy bone marrow donors. V lost 8 bases, J lost 1 base, and 0 bases stayed unmatched. CDR1 and CDR2 from the germline V gene are LNHDA and SQIVND (reference sequence). This CDR3 has 13 residues. Comment on this clone: Antigen specificity is unknown.

13 Jbeta primers and 60 Vbeta primers were used for the PCR. Data came from immunoSEQ multiplex PCR; TCRdb stores just in-frame clones and leaves some out. The table records about 120,000 clones, 70% to 75% of them present only once. The V call is TRBV19, the J call TRBJ2-3; 10 positions match TRBD2. Sequenced sample: PBMCs. The TCR sequence derives from a woman between 18 and 30 years old in good health and CMV-seronegative. CDR3 protein: CASLAGGTDTQYF. The DNA of the CDR3 is TGTGCCAGTCTAGCGGGGGGCACAGATACGCAGTATTTT.